Listed below are T cell receptor beta chains from one sample, sequenced in a study of cytomegalovirus exposure and HLA in healthy donors. The repertoire was sequenced with immunoSEQ multiplex PCR; TCRdb's copy has only in-frame clones and lacks some. The data show 150,000 to 200,000 clones, with approximately 70% seen just once and approximately 4.6% held by the top ten. The sequenced sample consisted of PBMCs. These receptors came from a man aged 18-30 years in good health and CMV-seropositive. The CDR3 runs from the conserved cysteine through the conserved F or W. Each record gives: clone size, V gene, J gene, D gene, CDR3 protein, CDR3 DNA. D genes are given only for firm matches. The size entry is marked missing in some rows and otherwise reads once, few, many or a size class.

NA	TRBV7-8	TRBJ1-1	TRBD1	CASSPWTGSGNTEAFF	TGTGCCAGCAGCCCCTGGACAGGGTCGGGAAACACTGAAGCTTTCTTT
NA	TRBV19	TRBJ2-3	NA	CASSITLENTDTQYF	TGTGCCAGTAGTATTACTCTCGAGAACACAGATACGCAGTATTTT
few	TRBV5-6	TRBJ1-1	NA	CASSLTGHGTEAFF	TGTGCCAGCAGCTTGACAGGGCATGGCACTGAAGCTTTCTTT
NA	TRBV6-6	TRBJ1-2	TRBD1	CASSYGDRVDYGYTF	TGTGCCAGCAGTTACGGGGACAGGGTGGACTATGGCTACACCTTC
NA	TRBV5-1	TRBJ2-1	TRBD2	CASSLDPPSGGRVNEQFF	TGCGCCAGCAGCTTGGATCCCCCCTCGGGCGGGAGAGTCAATGAGCAGTTCTTC
NA	TRBV7-2	TRBJ2-4	NA	CASSLGLTAGNIQYF	TGTGCCAGCAGCTTGGGCTTAACAGCCGGAAACATTCAGTACTTC
NA	TRBV5-7	TRBJ2-2	NA	CASSLNRVGTGELFF	TGTGCCAGCAGCTTGAACAGGGTGGGCACCGGGGAGCTGTTTTTT
NA	TRBV4-2	TRBJ2-3	NA	CASSQDGPDTQYF	TGTGCCAGCAGCCAAGATGGCCCAGATACGCAGTATTTT
few	TRBV7-2	TRBJ2-1	NA	CASSLGRGGLFF	TGTGCCAGCAGCCTGGGCCGAGGGGGTCTGTTCTTC
few	TRBV7-3	TRBJ2-3	TRBD2	CASSLNGGGADTQYF	TGTGCCAGCAGCTTAAACGGCGGGGGGGCAGATACGCAGTATTTT
few	TRBV29-1	TRBJ2-3	NA	CSVEPLATSTDTQYF	TGCAGCGTTGAACCACTAGCCACTAGCACAGATACGCAGTATTTT
once	TRBV2	TRBJ1-5	NA	CASSGSYSNQPQHF	TGTGCCAGCAGTGGTAGTTATAGCAATCAGCCCCAGCATTTT
NA	TRBV28	TRBJ1-1	TRBD1	CASTGGDRVHTEAFF	TGTGCCAGCACCGGGGGGGACAGGGTCCACACTGAAGCTTTCTTT
NA	TRBV7-9	TRBJ1-2	NA	CASSRWTTNTNYGYTF	TGTGCCAGCAGCCGATGGACAACTAATACTAACTATGGCTACACCTTC
NA	TRBV6-5	TRBJ1-5	TRBD1	CASRPKQGGNQPQHF	TGTGCCAGCAGGCCAAAACAGGGGGGCAATCAGCCCCAGCATTTT
NA	TRBV5-1	TRBJ1-1	NA	CASSLARSGTEAFF	TGCGCCAGCAGCTTGGCCAGAAGTGGCACTGAAGCTTTCTTT
few	TRBV10-2	TRBJ1-4	NA	CASRTDSSQEKLFF	TGCGCCAGCAGGACGGACAGCTCCCAGGAAAAACTGTTTTTT
NA	TRBV18	TRBJ2-2	NA	CASSQQKQGSGELFF	TGTGCCAGCTCACAACAAAAACAGGGTTCCGGGGAGCTGTTTTTT
NA	TRBV5-1	TRBJ1-5	NA	CASSLDPGDNQPQHF	TGCGCCAGCAGCTTGGACCCCGGGGACAATCAGCCCCAGCATTTT
NA	TRBV28	TRBJ1-2	TRBD1	CASSSGTGGGTYGYTF	TGTGCCAGCAGTTCCGGGACAGGCGGAGGAACCTATGGCTACACCTTC
few	TRBV29-1	TRBJ2-1	TRBD2	CSVEAGGGYNEQFF	TGCAGCGTTGAAGCGGGAGGGGGCTACAATGAGCAGTTCTTC
NA	TRBV19	TRBJ1-1	NA	CASSIVRDTEAFF	TGTGCCAGTAGTATAGTCCGCGACACTGAAGCTTTCTTT